The 15 T cell receptor beta chains below were found in one sample sequenced in a study of beta chain features in type 1 diabetes. Reverse transcribing all isolated RNA meant expressed TCRB transcripts were sequenced. The repertoire was sequenced with immunoSEQ multiplex PCR; TCRdb's copy has only in-frame clones and lacks some. The table lists 150,000 to 200,000 clones, about 9% of them singletons. Study observations and caveats: TCRB CDR3s were moderately but significantly shorter in Type 1 diabetes patients in all four CD4+ subsets.

For these TCRs, the target antigens are not known. What was sequenced was central memory CD4+ T cells from blood. The receptors shown here come from a woman aged 25-40 years with type 1 diabetes.

The rearrangement joins TRBV5-5 to TRBJ1-1, with TRBD1 matching over 7 bases. The CDR3 runs 13 residues. CDR1 and CDR2 from the germline V gene are SGHKS and YYEKEE (reference sequence). The trim removed 4 bases at V and 0 bases at J, leaving 0 bases unmatched. CDR3 protein: CASSGTVNTEAFF. The CDR3 DNA sequence: TGTGCCAGCAGCGGGACAGTGAACACTGAAGCTTTCTTT. Supplemented by reference TRBV5-5 and TRBJ1-1, the full variable domain reads DAGVTQSPTHLIKTRGQQVTLRCSPISGHKSVSWYQQVLGQGPQFIFQYYEKEERGRGNFPDRFSARQFPNYSSELNVNALLLGDSALYLCASSGTVNTEAFFGQGTRLTVV.

The chain carries TRBV6-1 and TRBJ1-1, with 7 bases aligning to TRBD1. Trimming removed 7 bases from V and 7 bases from J; junction bases left unmatched: 9. The CDR3 is 13 residues long. From germline, CDR1 is MNHNS and CDR2 SASEGT. The CDR3 sequence is CASNVNRGGEAFF. CDR3 nucleotide sequence: TGTGCCAGCAATGTGAACAGGGGTGGTGAAGCTTTCTTT.

This chain joins TRBV9 and TRBJ2-5, with TRBD1 as a possible D gene (5 bases). This CDR3 contains 13 residues. Germline V gives CDR1 SGDLS, CDR2 YYNGEE. Trimming stripped 4 bases from V and 4 bases from J, with 11 bases between. The CDR3 bases are TGTGCCAGCAGCCCCAGGGTAACAGAGACCCAGTACTTC. It encodes CASSPRVTETQYF.

This clone was counted only a few times. The chain is built from TRBV29-1 and TRBJ1-2; D might be TRBD1 (6 bases). The germline V and J ends were trimmed by 7 bases and 8 bases, with 20 bases remaining between them. There are 13 residues in the CDR3. Germline V gene sequence: CDR1 SQVTM, CDR2 ANQGSEA. The CDR3 reads CSAQTGAVRGYTF. DNA for the CDR3: TGCAGCGCCCAGACAGGTGCCGTTCGGGGCTACACCTTC.

The chain is built from TRBV25-1 and TRBJ1-2, with TRBD1 as a possible D gene (5 bases). Germline lookup yields CDR1 MGHDK and CDR2 SYGVNS. Between the trimmed V and J ends, which lost 5 bases and 7 bases, there was a span of 20 bases. The CDR3 length is 15 residues. CDR3 sequence reads: CASSTTRDSYSGYTF. The CDR3 DNA is TGTGCCAGCAGTACCACCCGTGACAGTTACTCTGGCTACACCTTC.

This sequence joins TRBV27 and TRBJ1-4; D gene ambiguous. CDR3 size: 14 residues. V lost 5 bases to trimming and J lost 10 bases, with 17 bases between them. CDR1 is MNHEY and CDR2 is SMNVEV in the germline V gene (reference sequence). The CDR3: CASSADYHLRKLFF. The CDR3 region has the DNA TGTGCCAGCAGTGCGGACTACCATCTTAGAAAACTGTTTTTT.

This clone was observed a few times. V and J are TRBV5-1 and TRBJ1-1; weak D call: TRBD1 (6 bases). CDR1 is SGHRS and CDR2 is YFSETQ in the germline V gene. The ends were cut back, 0 bases at V and 5 bases at J, with 14 bases in the middle. This CDR3 region has 15 residues. CDR3: CASSLVGGLGTEAFF. CDR3 sequence (DNA): TGCGCCAGCAGCTTGGTTGGGGGCCTGGGTACTGAAGCTTTCTTT.

The rearrangement joins TRBV29-1 to TRBJ1-5, with 7 bases that match TRBD1. J lost 5 bases, V lost 3 bases, and 10 bases had no gene match. The germline V gene has CDR1 SQVTM and CDR2 ANQGSEA. The CDR3 is made up of 15 amino acids. The CDR3 sequence is CSVDQTGDSHQPQHF. The CDR3 region has the DNA TGCAGCGTTGATCAAACAGGGGACTCTCATCAGCCCCAGCATTTT.

V usage is TRBV6-6 and J usage is TRBJ2-7; D may be TRBD2 (6 bases). The V end was cut by 3 bases, the J end by 3 bases, with 9 bases between. CDR1 and CDR2 from the germline V gene are MNHNY and SVGAGI (reference sequence). The CDR3 extends over 13 amino acids. The CDR3 is CASSYGGNYEQYF. The CDR3 nucleotides are TGTGCCAGCAGTTATGGGGGGAACTACGAGCAGTACTTC.

This clone came up a few times. This chain joins TRBV9 and TRBJ1-3, with TRBD1 matching over 7 bases. Looked up from germline, CDR1 is SGDLS and CDR2 is YYNGEE. V was clipped by 3 bases and J by 2 bases; unmatched bases: 11. The CDR3 runs to 17 residues. Here the CDR3 DNA reads TGTGCCAGCAGCGATCAGGAACAGGGGAACCCTGGAAACACCATATATTTT. This encodes CASSDQEQGNPGNTIYF.

This clone was observed a handful of times. The chain recombines TRBV29-1 with TRBJ2-7; D possibly corresponds to TRBD2 (6 bases). Deletions cut 4 bases from V and 6 bases from J, with 16 bases between. The CDR3 covers 13 residues. CDR1 and CDR2 from the germline V gene are SQVTM and ANQGSEA. The CDR3 DNA reads TGCAGCGTTGTGGCAGGGTGGGGGGTCGAGCAGTACTTC. This gives the protein CSVVAGWGVEQYF.

J is TRBJ2-7 and V is TRBV7-6; D not certain. This CDR3 contains 14 residues. V lost 1 base, J lost 2 bases, and 9 bases lay in between. Germline CDR1 and CDR2: SGHVS and FNYEAQ. CDR3 sequence: CASSLGWQTYEQYF. DNA for the CDR3: TGTGCCAGCAGCTTAGGGTGGCAAACCTACGAGCAGTACTTC.

This sequence joins TRBV5-6 and TRBJ2-1; a possible D gene is TRBD1 (6 bases). Germline values: CDR1 SGHDT, CDR2 YYEEEE. Deletions cut 4 bases from V and 9 bases from J, with 11 bases between. The CDR3 extends over 12 amino acids. The CDR3 protein is CASSRTGTEQFF. As DNA, the CDR3 is TGTGCCAGCAGCCGAACAGGGACTGAGCAGTTCTTC.

The chain has TRBV7-3 and TRBJ2-1, with TRBD2 matching 9 bases. The CDR3 has 15 amino acids. Germline V lookup: CDR1 SGHTA, CDR2 FQGTGA. J lost 7 bases, V lost 5 bases, and 9 bases had no gene match. The CDR3 DNA is TGTGCCAGCAGCCTAGGACTGGCGGGAGGGAATGAGCAGTTCTTC. Its translation is CASSLGLAGGNEQFF.

The chain combines TRBV29-1 with TRBJ1-5, with 10 bases lining up with TRBD1. The V and J ends lost 7 bases and 11 bases, in that order; junction bases with no gene match: 8. The CDR3 loop spans 12 amino acids. The germline gives CDR1 SQVTM, CDR2 ANQGSEA. In nucleotides, the CDR3 is TGCAGCGCCGGGACAGGGGACGGGGCCCAGCATTTT. It yields the protein CSAGTGDGAQHF.